Below, one T cell receptor beta chain is given with its context. This could be a read error, since a much larger clone is one nucleotide away. These data originate in a study of tumor-infiltrating lymphocytes in primary liver carcinoma. The overall study: These patients were men and women whose ages were 30 to 69 years. Measuring roughly 4 to 11 cm across, the tumors were staged as T1-T3 N0M0.

Bulk tissue was left unsorted, and RNA and DNA were co-extracted from roughly 20-30 mg of it. Five separate regions of each tumor underwent sampling. cDNA specific to TCR beta was made from about 0.45 ug of total RNA, with a constant-region primer employed for priming. Employing slightly modified ARM-PCR, three nested multiplex PCR rounds were run, and these gave rise to the TCR beta libraries. The study ran its first two PCR rounds for 9 to 10 cycles each, using TRBV1-TRBV30 forward primers and a C-beta reverse primer. TCRdb reprocessed the multiplex PCR reads with MiXCR, giving one entry per CDR3 protein. The sample holds approximately 190,000 distinct CDR3 sequences; around 81% are singletons and the top ten take over 15%. Per germline, CDR1 SEHNR and CDR2 FQNEAQ (reference sequence). V gave up 4 bases and J gave up 7 bases, with 17 bases separating them. This CDR3 is 15 amino acids long.

The chain is built from TRBV7-9 and TRBJ2-1; the D gene is possibly TRBD1 (5 bases). The sequencing input was tumor tissue from primary liver carcinoma. The TCR comes from a man between 40 and 49 years old with primary liver carcinoma and hepatitis B virus infection. The CDR3, as DNA: TGTGCCAGCAGCTCGGACATGGGTAGTATAAATGAGCAGTTCTTC. It codes for CASSSDMGSINEQFF.